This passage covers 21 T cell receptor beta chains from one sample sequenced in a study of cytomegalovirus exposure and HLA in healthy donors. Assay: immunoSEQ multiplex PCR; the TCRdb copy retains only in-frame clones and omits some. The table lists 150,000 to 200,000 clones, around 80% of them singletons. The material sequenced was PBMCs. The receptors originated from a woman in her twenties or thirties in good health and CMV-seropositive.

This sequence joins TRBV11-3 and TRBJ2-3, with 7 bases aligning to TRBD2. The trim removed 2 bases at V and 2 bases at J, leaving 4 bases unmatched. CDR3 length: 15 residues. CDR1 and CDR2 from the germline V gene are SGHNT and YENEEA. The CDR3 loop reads CASSLSSGITDTQYF. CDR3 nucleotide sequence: TGTGCCAGCAGCTTATCAAGCGGGATCACAGATACGCAGTATTTT. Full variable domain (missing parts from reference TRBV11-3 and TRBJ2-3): EAGVVQSPRYKIIEKKQPVAFWCNPISGHNTLYWYLQNLGQGPELLIRYENEEAVDDSQLPKDRFSAERLKGVDSTLKIQPAELGDSAVYLCASSLSSGITDTQYFGPGTRLTVL.

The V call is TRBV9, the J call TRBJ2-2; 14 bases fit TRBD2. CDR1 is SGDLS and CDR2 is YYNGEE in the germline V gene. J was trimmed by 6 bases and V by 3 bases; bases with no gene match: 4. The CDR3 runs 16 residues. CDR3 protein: CASSAPGLAGAGELFF. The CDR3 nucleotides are TGTGCCAGCAGCGCCCCGGGACTAGCGGGAGCCGGGGAGCTGTTTTTT.

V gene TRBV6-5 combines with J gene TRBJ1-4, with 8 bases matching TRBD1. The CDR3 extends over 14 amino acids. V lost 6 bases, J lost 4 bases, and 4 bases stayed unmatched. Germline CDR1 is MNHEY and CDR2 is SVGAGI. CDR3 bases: TGTGCCAGCAGCCCGGACAGGGATAATGAAAAACTGTTTTTT. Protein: CASSPDRDNEKLFF.

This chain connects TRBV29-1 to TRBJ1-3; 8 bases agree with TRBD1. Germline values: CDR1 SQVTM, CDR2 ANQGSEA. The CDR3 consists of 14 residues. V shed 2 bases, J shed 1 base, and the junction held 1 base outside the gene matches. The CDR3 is CSVERTGSGNTIYF. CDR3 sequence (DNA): TGCAGCGTTGAAAGGACAGGGTCTGGAAACACCATATATTTT.

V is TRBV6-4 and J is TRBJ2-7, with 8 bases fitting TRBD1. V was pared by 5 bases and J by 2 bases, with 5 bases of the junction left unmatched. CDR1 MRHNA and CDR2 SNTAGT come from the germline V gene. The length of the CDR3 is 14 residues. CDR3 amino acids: CASSPNRGTYEQYF. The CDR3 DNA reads TGTGCCAGCAGTCCCAACAGGGGGACCTACGAGCAGTACTTC.

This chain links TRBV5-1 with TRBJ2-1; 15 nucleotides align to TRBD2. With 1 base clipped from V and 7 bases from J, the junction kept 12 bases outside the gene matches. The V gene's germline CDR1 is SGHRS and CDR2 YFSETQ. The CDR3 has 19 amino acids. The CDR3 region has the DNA TGCGCCAGCAGCTTGAACCCGGGACTAGCGGGAGGCAGTAAGAATGAGCAGTTCTTC. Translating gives CASSLNPGLAGGSKNEQFF.

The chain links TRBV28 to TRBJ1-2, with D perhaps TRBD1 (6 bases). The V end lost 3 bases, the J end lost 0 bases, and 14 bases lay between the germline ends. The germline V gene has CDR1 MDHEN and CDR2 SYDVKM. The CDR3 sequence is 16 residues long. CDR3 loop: CASSFVGNRANYGYTF. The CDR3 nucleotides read TGTGCCAGCAGTTTCGTGGGTAACAGGGCTAACTATGGCTACACCTTC.

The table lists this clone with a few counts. This CDR3 is CASSQDHPGGSYEQYF. In nucleotides, the CDR3 is TGCGCCAGCAGCCAAGATCACCCAGGTGGGTCCTACGAGCAGTACTTC. The chain carries TRBV4-1 and TRBJ2-7, with D unresolved. The CDR3 consists of 16 residues. CDR1 is MGHRA, CDR2 YSYEKL, per germline. V shed 0 bases and J shed 1 base, with 13 bases lying between them.

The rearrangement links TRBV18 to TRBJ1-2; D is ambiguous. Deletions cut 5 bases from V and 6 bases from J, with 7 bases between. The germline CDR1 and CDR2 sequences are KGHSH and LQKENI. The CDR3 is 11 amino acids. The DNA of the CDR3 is TGTGCCAGCTCAGCATTAGATGGCTACACCTTC. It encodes CASSALDGYTF.

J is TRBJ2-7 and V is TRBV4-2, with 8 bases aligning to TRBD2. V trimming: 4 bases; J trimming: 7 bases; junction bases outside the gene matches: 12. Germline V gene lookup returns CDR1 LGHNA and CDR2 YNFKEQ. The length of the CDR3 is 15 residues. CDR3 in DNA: TGTGCCAGCAGCCCAAGTGATAGCGGGATCGAGGAGCAGTACTTC. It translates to CASSPSDSGIEEQYF.

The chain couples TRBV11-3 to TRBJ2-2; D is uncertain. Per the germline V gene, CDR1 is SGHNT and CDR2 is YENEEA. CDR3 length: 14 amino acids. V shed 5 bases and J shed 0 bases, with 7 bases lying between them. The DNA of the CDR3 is TGTGCCAGCAGCCGTATGTCGAACACCGGGGAGCTGTTTTTT. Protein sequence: CASSRMSNTGELFF.

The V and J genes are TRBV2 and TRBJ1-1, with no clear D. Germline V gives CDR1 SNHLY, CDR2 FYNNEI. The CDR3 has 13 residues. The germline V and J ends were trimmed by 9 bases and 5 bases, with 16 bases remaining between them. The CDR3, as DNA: TGTGCCAGTACGCTGCCTACGAGGACTGAAGCTTTCTTT. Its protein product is CASTLPTRTEAFF.

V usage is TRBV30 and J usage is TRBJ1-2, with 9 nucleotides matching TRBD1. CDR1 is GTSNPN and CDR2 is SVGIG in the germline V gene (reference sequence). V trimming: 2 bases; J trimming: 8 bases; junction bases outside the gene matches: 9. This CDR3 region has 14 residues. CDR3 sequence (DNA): TGTGCCTGGAGTCGAAAGGGACAGGGTATAGGCTACACCTTC. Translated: CAWSRKGQGIGYTF. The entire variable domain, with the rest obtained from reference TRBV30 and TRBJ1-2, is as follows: SQTIHQWPATLVQPVGSPLSLECTVEGTSNPNLYWYRQAAGRGLQLLFYSVGIGQISSEVPQNLSASRPQDRQFILSSKKLLLSDSGFYLCAWSRKGQGIGYTFGSGTRLTVV.

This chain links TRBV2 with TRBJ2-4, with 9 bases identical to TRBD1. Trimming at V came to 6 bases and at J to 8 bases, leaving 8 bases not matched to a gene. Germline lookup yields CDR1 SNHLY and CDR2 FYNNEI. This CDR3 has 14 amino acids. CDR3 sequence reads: CASRDRGGVDIQYF. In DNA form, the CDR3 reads TGTGCCAGCAGGGACAGGGGAGGGGTTGACATTCAGTACTTC.

The CDR3 is CASRLSGVGYTF. The DNA of the CDR3 is TGTGCCAGCAGACTTTCAGGGGTCGGCTACACCTTC. The chain recombines TRBV28 with TRBJ1-2, with D perhaps TRBD1 (6 bases). Germline values: CDR1 MDHEN, CDR2 SYDVKM. CDR3 length equals 12 residues. V was pared by 6 bases and J by 8 bases, with 13 bases between.

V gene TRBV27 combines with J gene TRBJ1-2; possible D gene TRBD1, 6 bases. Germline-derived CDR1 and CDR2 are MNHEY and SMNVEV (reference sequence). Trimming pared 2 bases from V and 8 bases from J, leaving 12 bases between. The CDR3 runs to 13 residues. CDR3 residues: CASSLVRGLGYTF. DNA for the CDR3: TGTGCCAGCAGTTTAGTGCGGGGGCTCGGCTACACCTTC.

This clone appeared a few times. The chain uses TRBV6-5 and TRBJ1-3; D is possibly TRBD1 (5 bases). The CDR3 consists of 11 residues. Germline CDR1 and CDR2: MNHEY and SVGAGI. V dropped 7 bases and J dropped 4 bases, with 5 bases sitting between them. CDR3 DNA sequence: TGTGCCAGCAAGGGGGGAAACACCATATATTTT. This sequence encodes CASKGGNTIYF.

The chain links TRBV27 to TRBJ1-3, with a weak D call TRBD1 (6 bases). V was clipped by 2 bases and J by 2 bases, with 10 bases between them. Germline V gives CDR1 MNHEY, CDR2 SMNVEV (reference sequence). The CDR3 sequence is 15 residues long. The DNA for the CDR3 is TGTGCCAGCAGTTTAGGGGCAGGGGCTGGAAACACCATATATTTT. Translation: CASSLGAGAGNTIYF.

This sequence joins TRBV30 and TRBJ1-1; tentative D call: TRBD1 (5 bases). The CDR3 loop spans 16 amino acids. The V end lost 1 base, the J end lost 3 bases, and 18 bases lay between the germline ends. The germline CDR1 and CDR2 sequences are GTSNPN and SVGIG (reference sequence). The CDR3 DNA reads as TGTGCCTGGAGTGGTCCCTCCGGCAGGGTTGACACTGAAGCTTTCTTT. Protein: CAWSGPSGRVDTEAFF.

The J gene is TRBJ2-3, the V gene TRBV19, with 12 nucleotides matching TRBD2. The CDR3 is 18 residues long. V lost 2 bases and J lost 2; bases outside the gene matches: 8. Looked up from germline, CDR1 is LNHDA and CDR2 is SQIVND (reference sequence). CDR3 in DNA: TGTGCCAGTAGTATAAGACCAGGACTAGCGGGGTACACAGATACGCAGTATTTT. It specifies CASSIRPGLAGYTDTQYF.

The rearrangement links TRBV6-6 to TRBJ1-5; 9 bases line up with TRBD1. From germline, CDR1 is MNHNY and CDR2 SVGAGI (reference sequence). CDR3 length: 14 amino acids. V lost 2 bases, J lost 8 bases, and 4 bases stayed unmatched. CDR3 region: CASSYRDRVEPQHF. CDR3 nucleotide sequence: TGTGCCAGCAGTTACCGGGACAGGGTTGAGCCCCAGCATTTT.